One and the same sample provided the 25 T cell receptor beta chains below, sequenced in a study of blood T cell repertoires in COVID-19. Repertoires were generated with immunoSEQ multiplex PCR, while TCRdb's copy carries only in-frame clones and drops some. The data show under 250,000 clones, 80% to 85% seen once. The source material was PBMCs or T cells enriched from blood (not recorded which). The source is a woman in her forties or fifties with acute COVID-19.

The gene calls are TRBV20-1 and TRBJ1-2; D is possibly TRBD1 (5 bases). Germline V lookup: CDR1 DFQATT, CDR2 SNEGSKA (reference sequence). The CDR3 totals 15 residues. The germline V and J ends were trimmed by 3 bases and 1 base, with 15 bases remaining between them. The CDR3 sequence is CSASGADSFNYGYTF. For the CDR3, the DNA is TGCAGTGCTAGTGGCGCAGACAGCTTTAACTATGGCTACACCTTC.

The sample holds a few counts of this clone. The V call is TRBV21-1, the J call TRBJ1-1. TRBV21-1 is shown as a pseudogene. There are 11 residues in the CDR3. CDR3: CASSNFGEAFF. CDR3 nucleotide sequence: TGTGCCAGCAGCAACTTCGGTGAAGCTTTCTTT.

The chain uses TRBV28 and TRBJ2-1, with D possibly matching TRBD1 (5 bases). The CDR3 loop spans 14 amino acids. V lost 1 base and J lost 4, with 8 bases in between. Germline-derived CDR1 and CDR2 are MDHEN and SYDVKM. CDR3 loop: CASSLFDRYNEQFF. CDR3 DNA sequence: TGTGCCAGCAGTTTATTTGACAGATACAATGAGCAGTTCTTC.

The chain carries TRBV6-2 or TRBV6-3 and TRBJ1-5, with D tentatively TRBD1 (5 bases). CDR1 and CDR2 (germline): MNHEY, SVGEGT. Deletions cut 4 bases from V and 4 bases from J, with 17 bases between. This CDR3 contains 16 residues. Written as DNA, the CDR3 is TGTGCCAGCAGTTTTAGTGTCAGGTCAGGGAATCAGCCCCAGCATTTT. It is translated as CASSFSVRSGNQPQHF.

V and J are TRBV7-3 and TRBJ1-4, with D tentatively TRBD1 (6 bases). CDR3 length: 15 residues. The ends were cut back, 0 bases at V and 6 bases at J, with 11 bases in the middle. Germline lookup yields CDR1 SGHTA and CDR2 FQGTGA. The CDR3 DNA sequence: TGTGCCAGCAGCTTAACTGGGGGCTCGGATGAAAAACTGTTTTTT. Its translation is CASSLTGGSDEKLFF.

CDR3 protein: CASSLTQGGNSPLHF. DNA for the CDR3: TGTGCCAGCAGCTTGACACAGGGGGGAAATTCACCCCTCCACTTT. The genes are TRBV5-4 and TRBJ1-6; 8 bases map to TRBD1. The CDR3 consists of 15 residues. The germline CDR1 and CDR2 sequences are SGHNT and YYREEE (reference sequence). J was trimmed by 7 bases and V by 1 base; bases with no gene match: 4.

The V call is TRBV7-2, the J call TRBJ2-5; the D gene is possibly TRBD1 (6 bases). V was clipped by 1 base and J by 1 base, with 7 bases between them. Germline lookup yields CDR1 SGHTA and CDR2 FQGNSA. This CDR3 is built from 14 residues. In nucleotides, the CDR3 is TGTGCCAGCAGCTTAGACAGGGTCCAAGAGACCCAGTACTTC. Translating gives CASSLDRVQETQYF. Variable domain in full (rest from reference TRBV7-2 and TRBJ2-5): GAGVSQSPSNKVTEKGKDVELRCDPISGHTALYWYRQSLGQGLEFLIYFQGNSAPDKSGLPSDRFSAERTGGSVSTLTIQRTQQEDSAVYLCASSLDRVQETQYFGPGTRLLVL.

The V and J genes are TRBV7-6 and TRBJ1-1; 7 nucleotides agree with TRBD1. From germline, CDR1 is SGHVS and CDR2 FNYEAQ. This CDR3 contains 15 residues. The ends lost 5 bases at V and 0 bases at J; junction bases unmatched: 6. The CDR3: CASSLRQGLNTEAFF. DNA for the CDR3: TGTGCCAGCAGCCTCAGACAGGGCTTGAACACTGAAGCTTTCTTT.

The chain combines TRBV9 with TRBJ1-4, with 10 bases matching TRBD1. Germline CDR1 and CDR2: SGDLS and YYNGEE. After removal of 4 bases from V and 5 bases from J, the junction contained 5 bases not matched to a gene. The CDR3 loop spans 15 amino acids. Written as DNA, the CDR3 is TGTGCCAGCAGCACGGGACAGGGGCCCAATGAAAAACTGTTTTTT. This codes for CASSTGQGPNEKLFF.

This chain joins TRBV27 and TRBJ1-4; 7 positions agree with TRBD1. The germline V gene has CDR1 MNHEY and CDR2 SMNVEV (reference sequence). Trimming at V came to 6 bases and at J to 4 bases, leaving 5 bases not matched to a gene. The CDR3 has 14 amino acids. CDR3 sequence reads: CASSPDRVNEKLFF. In DNA, the CDR3 is TGTGCCAGCAGCCCCGACAGGGTTAATGAAAAACTGTTTTTT. The full variable domain, rest sourced from reference TRBV27 and TRBJ1-4, is EAQVTQNPRYLITVTGKKLTVTCSQNMNHEYMSWYRQDPGLGLRQIYYSMNVEVTDKGDVPEGYKVSRKEKRNFPLILESPSPNQTSLYFCASSPDRVNEKLFFGSGTQLSVL.

This sequence joins TRBV3-1 (or the pseudogene TRBV3-2) and TRBJ1-5; no reliable D call. The length of the CDR3 is 15 residues. Trimming removed 1 base from V and 0 bases from J, with 7 bases in between. CDR1 and CDR2 (germline): LGHDT, YNNKEL (reference sequence). CDR3 in amino acids: CASSQGRYSNQPQHF. In DNA, the CDR3 is TGTGCCAGCAGCCAAGGTCGGTATAGCAATCAGCCCCAGCATTTT.

This chain links TRBV7-2 with TRBJ2-3; unclear D gene. This CDR3 is 12 amino acids long. CDR1 is SGHTA, CDR2 FQGNSA, per germline. The V end was cut by 1 base, the J end by 4 bases, with 3 bases between. The CDR3 region has the DNA TGTGCCAGCAGCTTAGGGCCAGATACGCAGTATTTT. Translating gives CASSLGPDTQYF.

This clone was observed once. The genes are TRBV18 and TRBJ1-1; perhaps TRBD1 as D (5 bases). The CDR3 is made up of 15 amino acids. The germline V and J ends were trimmed by 0 bases and 4 bases, with 12 bases remaining between them. Germline V gives CDR1 KGHSH, CDR2 LQKENI. CDR3 sequence reads: CASSPPGGQVTEAFF. In nucleotides, the CDR3 is TGTGCCAGCTCACCACCGGGGGGTCAGGTCACTGAAGCTTTCTTT.

This sequence joins TRBV10-3 and TRBJ2-5; 7 bases map to TRBD2. The CDR3 is 14 amino acids. Germline CDR1 is ENHRY and CDR2 is SYGVKD. The V and J ends lost 5 bases and 5 bases, in that order; junction bases with no gene match: 8. The chain's CDR3 is CAISSSGGSETQYF. In DNA form, the CDR3 reads TGTGCCATCAGTTCCTCGGGGGGATCGGAGACCCAGTACTTC.

The chain is built from TRBV5-1 and TRBJ1-2, with a tentative D call TRBD1 (5 bases). Trimming removed 4 bases from V and 8 bases from J, with 24 bases in between. The V gene's germline CDR1 is SGHRS and CDR2 YFSETQ. This CDR3 contains 16 residues. The CDR3 DNA reads as TGCGCCAGCAGCCGGACCCAGAGTTCGTGGGGCGAAGGCTACACCTTC. This encodes CASSRTQSSWGEGYTF.

The chain's CDR3 is CAWSSGQGNSPLHF. DNA of the CDR3: TGTGCCTGGAGCTCCGGACAGGGTAATTCACCCCTCCACTTT. V and J are TRBV30 and TRBJ1-6; 8 bases are shared with TRBD1. Trimming cost V 3 bases and J 6 bases; bases outside gene matches: 4. Germline V gives CDR1 GTSNPN, CDR2 SVGIG (reference sequence). The CDR3 is 14 residues long.

The chain carries TRBV10-3 and TRBJ2-7; D is perhaps TRBD2 (6 bases). Trimming took 5 bases from V and 4 from J, leaving 15 bases between them. This CDR3 spans 14 amino acids. The germline gives CDR1 ENHRY, CDR2 SYGVKD. The CDR3 sequence: CAISMEGSGYEQYF. The CDR3 bases are TGTGCCATCAGTATGGAGGGTAGTGGGTACGAGCAGTACTTC.

The chain links TRBV5-6 to TRBJ1-1; perhaps TRBD1 as D (5 bases). This CDR3 has 16 residues. V shed 0 bases and J shed 4 bases, with 16 bases lying between them. Germline V gene data show CDR1 as SGHDT and CDR2 as YYEEEE. CDR3 sequence (DNA): TGTGCCAGCAGCTTGGCCGGGGGGTCGGTAGTCACTGAAGCTTTCTTT. Amino acid sequence: CASSLAGGSVVTEAFF. The entire variable domain, with the rest obtained from reference TRBV5-6 and TRBJ1-1, is as follows: DAGVTQSPTHLIKTRGQQVTLRCSPKSGHDTVSWYQQALGQGPQFIFQYYEEEERQRGNFPDRFSGHQFPNYSSELNVNALLLGDSALYLCASSLAGGSVVTEAFFGQGTRLTVV.

This clone was detected only a few times. The J gene is TRBJ1-1, the V gene TRBV28; D not certain. Germline V CDR1 and CDR2: MDHEN, SYDVKM. V was shortened by 2 bases and J by 6 bases, with 10 bases between the two germline ends. This CDR3 spans 13 amino acids. CDR3 sequence: CASSLRTGAEAFF. Here the CDR3 DNA reads TGTGCCAGCAGTTTACGGACTGGGGCTGAAGCTTTCTTT.

Points on this clone: This sample also contains other DNA sequences that code for the same CDR3. The J gene is TRBJ1-2, the V gene TRBV7-2; D uncertain. There are 13 residues in the CDR3. V was pared by 1 base and J by 4 bases, with 7 bases between. Germline V gene lookup returns CDR1 SGHTA and CDR2 FQGNSA. In nucleotides, the CDR3 is TGTGCCAGCAGCTTAGACAGAAGCTATGGCTACACCTTC. Its protein product is CASSLDRSYGYTF. The whole variable domain, remainder taken from reference TRBV7-2 and TRBJ1-2, is GAGVSQSPSNKVTEKGKDVELRCDPISGHTALYWYRQSLGQGLEFLIYFQGNSAPDKSGLPSDRFSAERTGGSVSTLTIQRTQQEDSAVYLCASSLDRSYGYTFGSGTRLTVV.

This chain joins TRBV29-1 and TRBJ2-2, with TRBD2 identical over 15 bases. The CDR3 is made up of 16 amino acids. Germline V CDR1 and CDR2: SQVTM, ANQGSEA. Trimming cost V 6 bases and J 5 bases; bases outside gene matches: 7. The CDR3 region has the DNA TGCAGCGTGGGGACTAGCGGGAGGTCCCATACCGGGGAGCTGTTTTTT. Translated, it gives CSVGTSGRSHTGELFF.

The V gene is TRBV29-1, the J gene TRBJ2-1; D perhaps matches TRBD2 (5 bases). The germline gives CDR1 SQVTM, CDR2 ANQGSEA. The CDR3 totals 11 residues. Trimming removed 6 bases at V and 5 bases at J, with 8 bases between. CDR3 amino acids: CSVWTDNEQFF. The DNA for the CDR3 is TGCAGCGTGTGGACTGACAATGAGCAGTTCTTC.

In this sample, this clone turned up a few times. The CDR3 is CASSMRQGSNTEAFF. The CDR3 DNA is TGTGCCAGCAGCATGAGACAGGGCTCGAACACTGAAGCTTTCTTT. The V and J genes are TRBV7-2 and TRBJ1-1, with TRBD1 matching 7 bases. With 5 bases clipped from V and 1 base from J, the junction kept 7 bases outside the gene matches. There are 15 residues in the CDR3. CDR1 is SGHTA and CDR2 is FQGNSA in the germline V gene.

This chain connects TRBV9 to TRBJ2-5; TRBD1 matches 7 bases. The CDR3 sequence is 14 residues long. V was clipped by 4 bases and J by 4 bases; unmatched bases: 7. In germline, CDR1 is SGDLS, CDR2 YYNGEE. CDR3 sequence reads: CASSPRGGGETQYF. The CDR3 DNA sequence: TGTGCCAGCAGCCCGCGAGGGGGCGGAGAGACCCAGTACTTC. Supplemented by reference TRBV9 and TRBJ2-5, the full variable domain reads DSGVTQTPKHLITATGQRVTLRCSPRSGDLSVYWYQQSLDQGLQFLIQYYNGEERAKGNILERFSAQQFPDLHSELNLSSLELGDSALYFCASSPRGGGETQYFGPGTRLLVL.

V usage is TRBV13 and J usage is TRBJ2-3; D not certain. Looked up from germline, CDR1 is PRHDT and CDR2 is FYEKMQ (reference sequence). Trimming removed 5 bases from V and 1 base from J, with 4 bases in between. CDR3 length: 12 amino acids. DNA for the CDR3: TGTGCCAGCAGCCTACGCACAGATACGCAGTATTTT. It translates to CASSLRTDTQYF. Looking up the rest from reference TRBV13 and TRBJ2-3 gives the full variable domain: AAGVIQSPRHLIKEKRETATLKCYPIPRHDTVYWYQQGPGQDPQFLISFYEKMQSDKGSIPDRFSAQQFSDYHSELNMSSLELGDSALYFCASSLRTDTQYFGPGTRLTVL.